Each of the 30 T cell receptor beta chains below was sequenced from the same sample in a study of cytotoxic CD8 clonotypes in ibrutinib-treated CLL. The data were produced by immunoSEQ multiplex PCR, yet TCRdb's version contains in-frame clones alone and is incomplete. The table records about 310,000 clones, more than 65% of them present only once. The sample was PBMCs, taken before ibrutinib treatment. The source of these receptors is a human donor with chronic lymphocytic leukemia.

The chain combines TRBV9 with TRBJ1-2; a weak D match, TRBD1 (5 bases). V lost 0 bases and J 8 bases, leaving 11 bases between the germline ends. The germline V gene has CDR1 SGDLS and CDR2 YYNGEE. This CDR3 region has 13 residues. Here the CDR3 DNA reads TGTGCCAGCAGCGTAGCTTCAGGGTTAGGCTACACCTTC. It yields the protein CASSVASGLGYTF.

This rearrangement joins TRBV7-2 to TRBJ1-2; possible D gene TRBD1, 5 bases. The CDR3 totals 17 residues. Germline CDR1 reads SGHTA; CDR2 reads FQGNSA. The V and J ends lost 4 bases and 8 bases respectively, with 26 bases between them. DNA of the CDR3: TGTGCCAGCAGCTCCGCTCCGCCAGGCGCGGGGGGTCAAGGCTACACCTTC. As protein: CASSSAPPGAGGQGYTF. The full variable domain, in which reference TRBV7-2 and TRBJ1-2 provide the parts outside the CDR3, is GAGVSQSPSNKVTEKGKDVELRCDPISGHTALYWYRQSLGQGLEFLIYFQGNSAPDKSGLPSDRFSAERTGGSVSTLTIQRTQQEDSAVYLCASSSAPPGAGGQGYTFGSGTRLTVV.

V usage is TRBV2 and J usage is TRBJ1-4; D is ambiguous. This CDR3 has 17 residues. Trimming took 4 bases from V and 5 from J, leaving 20 bases between them. Germline assignment: CDR1 SNHLY and CDR2 FYNNEI. Written as DNA, the CDR3 is TGTGCCAGCAGTGTAGAGGTTCGGAACAAAAGGAATGAAAAACTGTTTTTT. Translation: CASSVEVRNKRNEKLFF.

V usage is TRBV5-6 and J usage is TRBJ1-1, with 7 positions matching TRBD1. Losses at the gene ends were 2 bases for V and 0 bases for J; bases not matched to a gene: 4. In germline, CDR1 is SGHDT, CDR2 YYEEEE. This CDR3 contains 15 residues. Written as DNA, the CDR3 is TGTGCCAGCAGCTTACCGGGACAGATGAACACTGAAGCTTTCTTT. Translated: CASSLPGQMNTEAFF.

The chain links TRBV29-1 to TRBJ2-7; D is unresolved. V was cut by 5 bases and J by 5 bases, with 10 bases left in between. CDR3 length: 11 residues. Per the germline V gene, CDR1 is SQVTM and CDR2 is ANQGSEA. Here the CDR3 DNA reads TGCAGCGTTCCTTCCGGACACGAGCAGTACTTC. Translating it yields CSVPSGHEQYF.

This chain uses TRBV25-1 with TRBJ2-2; D unresolved. The CDR3 extends over 12 amino acids. Trimming took 3 bases from V and 10 from J, leaving 9 bases between them. CDR1 MGHDK and CDR2 SYGVNS come from the germline V gene. The CDR3 is CASSDGVVELFF. The CDR3 bases are TGTGCCAGCAGTGATGGAGTTGTGGAGCTGTTTTTT.

The V and J genes are TRBV7-2 and TRBJ2-7, with D unclear. V lost 0 bases and J lost 1, with 7 bases in between. The CDR3 length is 14 residues. The germline CDR1 and CDR2 sequences are SGHTA and FQGNSA. The CDR3 nucleotides read TGTGCCAGCAGCTTAGCACAGCTATCCTACGAGCAGTACTTC. It is translated as CASSLAQLSYEQYF.

This chain uses TRBV4-3 with TRBJ2-7, with D perhaps given as TRBD1 or TRBD2 (5 bases each). V was pared by 1 base and J by 4 bases, with 11 bases between. Germline lookup yields CDR1 LGHNA and CDR2 YSLEER. The CDR3 runs 14 residues. The DNA of the CDR3 is TGCGCCAGCAGCCAAGCGGGAAGGGGATACGAGCAGTACTTC. This sequence encodes CASSQAGRGYEQYF.

This clone came up a few times. The V call is TRBV5-4, the J call TRBJ2-2; tentative D call: TRBD2 (6 bases). The CDR3 length is 15 residues. V was clipped by 2 bases and J by 6 bases, with 14 bases between them. The germline gives CDR1 SGHNT, CDR2 YYREEE (reference sequence). CDR3 in amino acids: CASSFGAGLPGELFF. The CDR3 DNA reads as TGTGCCAGCAGCTTCGGCGCGGGGTTGCCCGGGGAGCTGTTTTTT.

The CDR3 sequence: CASSDRPSAFF. The CDR3 nucleotides read TGTGCCAGCAGTGACCGTCCTTCGGCTTTCTTT. The V call is TRBV2, the J call TRBJ1-1; D is ambiguous. The CDR3 covers 11 residues. From germline, CDR1 is SNHLY and CDR2 FYNNEI. Trimming took off 3 bases at V and 11 bases at J, with 10 bases between the two ends.

The chain joins TRBV6-6 to TRBJ2-7, with a tentative D call TRBD2 (5 bases). The CDR3 runs 13 residues. Germline lookup yields CDR1 MNHNY and CDR2 SVGAGI (reference sequence). Trimming took 6 bases from V and 1 from J, leaving 10 bases between them. The CDR3 DNA reads TGTGCCAGCAGGTGGGAGTTATCCTACGAGCAGTACTTC. Encoded protein: CASRWELSYEQYF.

The rearrangement joins TRBV27 to TRBJ1-1; D unresolved. V was clipped by 7 bases and J by 0 bases, with 12 bases between them. The CDR3 is 14 residues long. Per the germline V gene, CDR1 is MNHEY and CDR2 is SMNVEV (reference sequence). DNA of the CDR3: TGTGCCAGCACCTCGGACGGTCTGAACACTGAAGCTTTCTTT. This translates into CASTSDGLNTEAFF.

This chain connects TRBV19 to TRBJ2-1, with D perhaps TRBD2 (5 bases). This CDR3 region has 10 residues. Germline CDR1 LNHDA, CDR2 SQIVND (reference sequence). The ends were cut back, 9 bases at V and 15 bases at J, with 15 bases in the middle. CDR3: CASGLESRFF. CDR3 in DNA: TGTGCCAGCGGACTTGAGAGCAGGTTCTTC.

The chain carries TRBV29-1 and TRBJ2-7; D is possibly TRBD1 (7 bases). From germline, CDR1 is SQVTM and CDR2 ANQGSEA. There are 15 residues in the CDR3. The germline V and J ends were trimmed by 3 bases and 2 bases, with 17 bases remaining between them. CDR3 sequence reads: CSVDATEGATYEQYF. CDR3 in DNA: TGCAGCGTTGACGCGACGGAGGGGGCCACCTACGAGCAGTACTTC.

V usage is TRBV5-4 and J usage is TRBJ2-7; 7 bases line up with TRBD1. Germline CDR1 is SGHNT and CDR2 is YYREEE (reference sequence). This CDR3 spans 16 amino acids. The V and J ends lost 0 bases and 8 bases, in that order; junction bases with no gene match: 14. CDR3 residues: CASSLVTSGGQSKQYF. CDR3 nucleotides: TGTGCCAGCAGCTTGGTGACTTCAGGGGGTCAGAGCAAGCAGTACTTC.

The chain couples TRBV7-2 to TRBJ1-2; 10 bases agree with TRBD1. With V trimmed by 5 bases and J by 4 bases, 7 bases remained unmatched. The length of the CDR3 is 15 residues. The germline gives CDR1 SGHTA, CDR2 FQGNSA. The DNA of the CDR3 is TGTGCCAGCAGCACCCGGGACAGGGGTTCCTATGGCTACACCTTC. This translates into CASSTRDRGSYGYTF. Complete variable domain (other parts from reference TRBV7-2 and TRBJ1-2): GAGVSQSPSNKVTEKGKDVELRCDPISGHTALYWYRQSLGQGLEFLIYFQGNSAPDKSGLPSDRFSAERTGGSVSTLTIQRTQQEDSAVYLCASSTRDRGSYGYTFGSGTRLTVV.

This clone was observed once. The CDR3 reads CASSVPGLAARDTQYF. CDR3 DNA: TGTGCCAGCAGCGTCCCGGGACTAGCGGCGAGGGATACGCAGTATTTT. The J gene is TRBJ2-3, the V gene TRBV7-2, with 11 bases lining up with TRBD2. CDR1 is SGHTA and CDR2 is FQGNSA in the germline V gene. V lost 5 bases, J lost 6 bases, and 10 bases stayed unmatched. The CDR3 consists of 16 residues.

The V gene is TRBV6-6, the J gene TRBJ1-1; D is unclear. The germline CDR1 and CDR2 sequences are MNHNY and SVGAGI (reference sequence). The CDR3 sequence is 14 residues long. Trimming took 6 bases from V and 1 from J, leaving 12 bases between them. The CDR3: CASSPQTRNTEAFF. CDR3 bases: TGTGCCAGCAGCCCCCAAACAAGGAACACTGAAGCTTTCTTT.

This clone was observed a few times. The chain has TRBV2 and TRBJ2-1; D gene uncertain. Deletions cut 4 bases from V and 8 bases from J, with 9 bases between. The CDR3 is made up of 12 amino acids. CDR1 SNHLY and CDR2 FYNNEI come from the germline V gene. The DNA of the CDR3 is TGTGCCAGCAGTGTCCAGGTCCATGAGCAGTTCTTC. The encoded protein is CASSVQVHEQFF.

The CDR3 bases are TGTGCCACCAGCAGAGATTCAGGGGGCCACTCCTACGAGCAGTACTTC. It yields the protein CATSRDSGGHSYEQYF. The J gene is TRBJ2-7, the V gene TRBV15, with 8 bases that match TRBD1. Looked up from germline, CDR1 is LNHNV and CDR2 is YYDKDF (reference sequence). The V segment lost 0 bases and the J segment 0 bases; nucleotides outside the gene matches: 4. This CDR3 has 16 residues.

This chain uses TRBV5-6 with TRBJ1-2; unclear D gene. The CDR3 contains 11 residues. CDR1 is SGHDT and CDR2 is YYEEEE in the germline V gene. Trimming left V 0 bases short and J 7 bases short, with 4 bases between. Here the CDR3 reads CASSLVSGYTF. In DNA, the CDR3 is TGTGCCAGCAGCTTGGTTTCTGGCTACACCTTC.

The chain links TRBV2 to TRBJ2-7, with no clear D. Trimming stripped 11 bases from V and 3 bases from J, with 11 bases between. This CDR3 is built from 11 residues. CDR1 SNHLY and CDR2 FYNNEI come from the germline V gene. Here the CDR3 reads CAVSPIYEQYF. In DNA form, the CDR3 reads TGTGCCGTTTCCCCCATCTACGAGCAGTACTTC.

This chain joins TRBV2 and TRBJ2-1, with D unclear. Germline CDR1 SNHLY, CDR2 FYNNEI. The CDR3 extends over 13 amino acids. V was clipped by 6 bases and J by 9 bases, with 15 bases between them. The CDR3 protein is CASSVQPNSEQFF. The CDR3 nucleotides are TGTGCCAGCAGCGTACAGCCTAACAGTGAGCAGTTCTTC.

This chain links TRBV30 with TRBJ1-3; 8 bases align to TRBD1. From germline, CDR1 is GTSNPN and CDR2 SVGIG (reference sequence). The CDR3 is 16 amino acids. V lost 3 bases to trimming and J lost 2 bases; unmatched junction nucleotides: 9. As DNA, the CDR3 is TGTGCCTGGAGGGAACAGGGGGTGGGACCTGGAAACACCATATATTTT. This sequence encodes CAWREQGVGPGNTIYF.

This chain links TRBV11-1 with TRBJ1-1, with 9 bases fitting TRBD1. From germline, CDR1 is SGHAT and CDR2 FQDESV (reference sequence). The V segment lost 4 bases and the J segment 8 bases; nucleotides outside the gene matches: 11. The CDR3 contains 15 residues. The CDR3 region has the DNA TGTGCCAGCAGCTCAGGACAGGGGCCCCCCTGGGAAGCTTTCTTT. This gives the protein CASSSGQGPPWEAFF.

This sequence joins TRBV21-1 and TRBJ2-1; the table calls TRBD2, which could not be checked here. TRBV21-1 represents a pseudogene. The CDR3 covers 15 residues. Written as DNA, the CDR3 is TGTGCCAGCAGTGGGACTAGCGGTAACTACAATGAGCAGTTCTTC. As protein: CASSGTSGNYNEQFF.

This chain connects TRBV2 to TRBJ1-1; no clear D. Trimming removed 3 bases at V and 4 bases at J, with 18 bases between. Germline V CDR1 and CDR2: SNHLY, FYNNEI. The CDR3 consists of 16 residues. This CDR3 is CASSDNIRAGRTEAFF. In DNA form, the CDR3 reads TGTGCCAGCAGTGATAATATCCGGGCAGGACGCACTGAAGCTTTCTTT.

This clone was detected only once. The V call is TRBV12-5, the J call TRBJ2-3; D remains unclear. The CDR3 length is 12 residues. V dropped 2 bases and J dropped 4 bases, with 4 bases sitting between them. The germline V gene has CDR1 LGHNT and CDR2 FRNRAP. CDR3 sequence: CASGLYSDTQYF. DNA of the CDR3: TGTGCTAGTGGTTTGTATTCAGATACGCAGTATTTT.

This clone was recorded only once. V and J are TRBV25-1 and TRBJ2-1; D may be TRBD2 (6 bases). CDR3 length: 16 amino acids. Germline lookup yields CDR1 MGHDK and CDR2 SYGVNS. Between the trimmed V and J ends, which lost 4 bases and 0 bases, there was a span of 13 bases. CDR3: CASSGNLANSYNEQFF. The CDR3 DNA sequence: TGTGCCAGCAGTGGAAATCTAGCGAACTCCTACAATGAGCAGTTCTTC.

The genes are TRBV15 and TRBJ2-7; no reliable D call. This CDR3 is built from 13 residues. Germline loops: CDR1 LNHNV, CDR2 YYDKDF (reference sequence). Deletions cut 0 bases from V and 6 bases from J, with 9 bases between. DNA of the CDR3: TGTGCCACCAGCAGAGATTTAGTTACCGAGCAGTACTTC. Protein sequence: CATSRDLVTEQYF.